What follows are 11 T cell receptor beta chains derived from one specimen sequenced in a study of post-analysis software for immune sequencing data. Study-level points and caveats: The study found TRBV5-6, TRBV5-1 and TRBV20-1 among about 5 TRBV segments more frequent in patients than controls.

No antigen has been identified for these receptors. Unique-molecular-identifier-tagged TCR beta cDNA libraries were used. TCRdb processed the PCR reads anew with MiXCR; each CDR3 protein has one entry. The sample has approximately 630,000 distinct CDR3 sequences, approximately 60% seen once. The sample taken for sequencing was blood. The source is a girl aged 2 to 9 with multiple sclerosis.

This clonotype turned up a few times. This rearrangement joins TRBV4-3 to TRBJ1-2; tentatively, D is TRBD1 (5 bases). The CDR3 loop spans 17 amino acids. The V gene's germline CDR1 is LGHNA and CDR2 YSLEER. Trimming removed 0 bases at V and 3 bases at J, with 17 bases between. CDR3 residues: CASSQDSGSGAYYGYTF. The DNA of the CDR3 is TGCGCCAGCAGCCAAGATTCCGGGTCTGGGGCCTACTATGGCTACACCTTC.

The rearrangement uses TRBV19 and TRBJ2-1; D unresolved. The CDR3 contains 13 residues. V dropped 1 base and J dropped 10 bases, with 11 bases sitting between them. In germline, CDR1 is LNHDA, CDR2 SQIVND (reference sequence). The CDR3 sequence is CASSIGLAAEQFF. CDR3 bases: TGTGCCAGTAGTATAGGTCTGGCCGCCGAGCAGTTCTTC.

The rearrangement joins TRBV20-1 to TRBJ1-1; D gene uncertain. CDR1 and CDR2 (germline): DFQATT, SNEGSKA (reference sequence). This CDR3 has 14 residues. Trimming pared 1 base from V and 3 bases from J, leaving 12 bases between. In DNA form, the CDR3 reads TGCAGTGCTAGAGGAGGACGGGTGGACACTGAAGCTTTCTTT. It codes for CSARGGRVDTEAFF.

This chain uses TRBV6-1 with TRBJ2-1; 8 positions agree with TRBD1. This CDR3 region has 16 residues. J lost 3 bases, V lost 4 bases, and 8 bases had no gene match. Germline V gene data show CDR1 as MNHNS and CDR2 as SASEGT. The CDR3 protein is CASSGWTGQHYNEQFF. The DNA of the CDR3 is TGTGCCAGCAGTGGGTGGACAGGGCAACACTACAATGAGCAGTTCTTC.

This chain joins TRBV5-1 and TRBJ2-1; TRBD2 matches 8 bases. CDR1 SGHRS and CDR2 YFSETQ come from the germline V gene. The junction had 8 bases not matched to a gene; V was cut back by 0 bases and J by 0 bases. The CDR3 is made up of 18 amino acids. The CDR3 DNA reads as TGCGCCAGCAGCTTGGCCTCTAAGGCGGGGGGCTCCTACAATGAGCAGTTCTTC. Translation gives CASSLASKAGGSYNEQFF.

This clonotype appeared a few times. The chain couples TRBV4-2 to TRBJ2-6, with TRBD1 identical over 9 bases. V lost 2 bases, J lost 0 bases, and 11 bases stayed unmatched. The CDR3 runs to 20 residues. CDR1 LGHNA and CDR2 YNFKEQ come from the germline V gene. CDR3 in DNA: TGTGCCAGCAGCCAACCAACCCGGGGACAGGGTGCCTCTGGGGCCAACGTCCTGACTTTC. Translated, it gives CASSQPTRGQGASGANVLTF.

The rearrangement uses TRBV6-2 or TRBV6-3 and TRBJ2-7; 7 nucleotides match TRBD1. V trimming: 5 bases; J trimming: 3 bases; junction bases outside the gene matches: 13. The CDR3 length is 16 residues. Per germline, CDR1 MNHEY and CDR2 SVGEGT. DNA for the CDR3: TGTGCCAGCAGTGACCAGACAGGGCGATACTTCTACGAGCAGTACTTC. Its protein is CASSDQTGRYFYEQYF.

This chain links TRBV29-1 with TRBJ1-2, with D possibly being TRBD1 (5 bases). Per germline, CDR1 SQVTM and CDR2 ANQGSEA. Trimming took 5 bases from V and 8 from J, leaving 12 bases between them. The length of the CDR3 is 11 residues. CDR3 residues: CSVHWDLGYTF. The CDR3 DNA reads TGCAGCGTTCACTGGGACCTAGGCTACACCTTC.

The J gene is TRBJ2-1, the V gene TRBV12-3 or TRBV12-4; the D gene could be TRBD1 or TRBD2 (5 bases each). Trimming took 1 base from V and 8 from J, leaving 12 bases between them. The CDR3 runs 14 residues. CDR3 sequence (DNA): TGTGCCAGCAGTTTAGGGTTCTGGGACCATGAGCAGTTCTTC. Encoded protein: CASSLGFWDHEQFF.

J is TRBJ2-1 and V is TRBV10-3; D gene ambiguous. Trimming shortened V by 0 bases and J by 0 bases, and 12 bases separated the two germline ends. Germline assignment: CDR1 ENHRY and CDR2 SYGVKD. The CDR3 is made up of 17 amino acids. DNA for the CDR3: TGTGCCATCAGTGAGTCGCAAAGTCGAAACTCCTACAATGAGCAGTTCTTC. This sequence encodes CAISESQSRNSYNEQFF.

This clonotype was seen more than once but under ten times. This chain connects TRBV7-3 to TRBJ1-2; D gene unclear. The CDR3 sequence is 15 residues long. Deletions cut 4 bases from V and 7 bases from J, with 19 bases between. Germline loops: CDR1 SGHTA, CDR2 FQGTGA. CDR3 nucleotides: TGTGCCAGCAGCTCCCAGCAGGTTACCCCGCTTGGCTACACCTTC. Translation gives CASSSQQVTPLGYTF.